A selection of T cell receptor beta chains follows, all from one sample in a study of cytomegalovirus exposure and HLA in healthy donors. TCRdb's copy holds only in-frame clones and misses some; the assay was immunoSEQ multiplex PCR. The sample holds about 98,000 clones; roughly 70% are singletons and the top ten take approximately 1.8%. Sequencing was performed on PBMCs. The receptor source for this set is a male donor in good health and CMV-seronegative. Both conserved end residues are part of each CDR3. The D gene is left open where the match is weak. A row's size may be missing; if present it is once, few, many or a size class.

CDR3 protein: CASSYSSGNPYEQYF
CDR3 DNA: TGTGCCAGCAGTTACTCGTCAGGGAACCCCTACGAGCAGTACTTC
V gene: TRBV6-6
J gene: TRBJ2-7
D gene: .
clone size: .
CDR3 length: 15

CDR3 protein: CASSLVPSKETQYF
CDR3 DNA: TGTGCCAGCAGCTTGGTTCCGAGCAAAGAGACCCAGTACTTC
V gene: TRBV5-6
J gene: TRBJ2-5
D gene: .
clone size: .
CDR3 length: 14

CDR3 protein: CASSLETGSYNEQFF
CDR3 DNA: TGCGCCAGCAGCTTGGAAACAGGGTCCTACAATGAGCAGTTCTTC
V gene: TRBV5-1
J gene: TRBJ2-1
D gene: .
clone size: .
CDR3 length: 15

CDR3 protein: CAWSVGTSTGGGIQYF
CDR3 DNA: TGTGCCTGGAGTGTGGGGACTAGCACTGGAGGGGGCATTCAGTACTTC
V gene: TRBV30
J gene: TRBJ2-4
D gene: TRBD2
clone size: .
CDR3 length: 16

CDR3 protein: CASSSPVVGGSTDTQYF
CDR3 DNA: TGTGCCAGCAGCTCGCCGGTGGTGGGGGGGAGCACAGATACGCAGTATTTT
V gene: TRBV13
J gene: TRBJ2-3
D gene: TRBD2
clone size: .
CDR3 length: 17

CDR3 protein: CAWSSWSSPGSMNTEAFF
CDR3 DNA: TGTGCCTGGAGTTCTTGGTCCTCACCAGGGTCAATGAACACTGAAGCTTTCTTT
V gene: TRBV30
J gene: TRBJ1-1
D gene: .
clone size: .
CDR3 length: 18

CDR3 protein: CAWSSGQPRGYTF
CDR3 DNA: TGTGCCTGGAGTTCCGGACAGCCTAGAGGCTACACCTTC
V gene: TRBV30
J gene: TRBJ1-2
D gene: .
clone size: .
CDR3 length: 13

CDR3 protein: CASSLGGGGVDNEQFF
CDR3 DNA: TGCGCCAGCAGCCTGGGAGGGGGCGGGGTAGACAATGAGCAGTTCTTC
V gene: TRBV5-1
J gene: TRBJ2-1
D gene: .
clone size: few
CDR3 length: 16

CDR3 protein: CASSLRGQSYEQYF
CDR3 DNA: TGCGCCAGCAGCTTGAGGGGACAGTCCTACGAGCAGTACTTC
V gene: TRBV5-1
J gene: TRBJ2-7
D gene: TRBD1
clone size: .
CDR3 length: 14

CDR3 protein: CASSLNRGLALSYEQYF
CDR3 DNA: TGTGCCAGCAGTCTAAACCGGGGACTAGCGTTATCCTACGAGCAGTACTTC
V gene: TRBV27
J gene: TRBJ2-7
D gene: TRBD2
clone size: .
CDR3 length: 17

CDR3 protein: CASSDRTPKRIEAFF
CDR3 DNA: TGTGCCAGCAGTGACCGGACACCTAAGCGAATTGAAGCTTTCTTT
V gene: TRBV2
J gene: TRBJ1-1
D gene: .
clone size: .
CDR3 length: 15